Reported below is one TCR beta chain. The primer mix had 60 Vbeta and 13 Jbeta primers. Sequencing was performed with immunoSEQ multiplex PCR; in TCRdb, only in-frame clones are kept and a portion is missing. The sample lists 130,000 or so clones; approximately 88% were seen once. The CDR3 spans 19 residues. These data belong to a study of cytomegalovirus exposure and HLA in healthy donors. The sequencing sample was made of PBMCs. This clonotype was sampled from a woman between 40 and 50 years old in good health and CMV-seronegative. The genes are TRBV1 and TRBJ2-1; the D segment call TRBD2 is taken from the table without a DNA check. TRBV1 constitutes a pseudogene. CDR3 residues: CTSSQDPHIAGVPYNEQFF. In DNA, the CDR3 is TGCACCAGCAGCCAAGATCCCCACATAGCGGGAGTCCCCTACAATGAGCAGTTCTTC.